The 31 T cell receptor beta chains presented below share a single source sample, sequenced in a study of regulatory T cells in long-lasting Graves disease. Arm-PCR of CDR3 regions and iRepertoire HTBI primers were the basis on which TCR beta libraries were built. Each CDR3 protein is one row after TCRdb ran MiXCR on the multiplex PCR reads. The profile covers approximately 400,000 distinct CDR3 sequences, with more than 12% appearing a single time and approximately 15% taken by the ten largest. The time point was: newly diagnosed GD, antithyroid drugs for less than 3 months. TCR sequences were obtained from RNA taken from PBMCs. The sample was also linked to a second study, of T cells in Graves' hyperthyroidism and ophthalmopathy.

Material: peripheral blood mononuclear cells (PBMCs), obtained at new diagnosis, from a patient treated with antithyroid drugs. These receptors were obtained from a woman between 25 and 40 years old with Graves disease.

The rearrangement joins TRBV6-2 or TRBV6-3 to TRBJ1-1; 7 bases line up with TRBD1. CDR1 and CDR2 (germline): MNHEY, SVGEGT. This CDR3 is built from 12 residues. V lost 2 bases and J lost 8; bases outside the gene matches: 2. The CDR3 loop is CASSYPGQEAFF. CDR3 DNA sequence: TGTGCCAGCAGTTACCCGGGACAGGAAGCTTTCTTT.

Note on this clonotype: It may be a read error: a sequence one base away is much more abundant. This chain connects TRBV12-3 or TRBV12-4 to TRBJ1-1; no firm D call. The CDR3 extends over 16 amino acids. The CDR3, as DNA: TGTGCCGGCAGCCCCCAGACGGCGACAACGAACACTGAAGCTTTCTTT. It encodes CAGSPQTATTNTEAFF.

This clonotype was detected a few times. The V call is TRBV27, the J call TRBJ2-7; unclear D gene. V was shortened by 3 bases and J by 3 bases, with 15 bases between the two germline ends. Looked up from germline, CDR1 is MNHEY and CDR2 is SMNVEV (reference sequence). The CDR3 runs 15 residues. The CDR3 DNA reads TGTGCCAGCAGTTTCCCCTCTGTCCCTATCTACGAGCAGTACTTC. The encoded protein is CASSFPSVPIYEQYF.

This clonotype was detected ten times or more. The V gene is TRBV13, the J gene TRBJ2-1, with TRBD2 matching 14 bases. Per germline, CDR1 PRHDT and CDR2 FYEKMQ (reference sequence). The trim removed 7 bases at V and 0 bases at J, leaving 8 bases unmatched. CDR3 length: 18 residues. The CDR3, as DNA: TGTGCCAGCAAAGGGACTAGCGGGAGAACCAGCTCCTACAATGAGCAGTTCTTC. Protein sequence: CASKGTSGRTSSYNEQFF. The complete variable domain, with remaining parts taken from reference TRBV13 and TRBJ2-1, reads AAGVIQSPRHLIKEKRETATLKCYPIPRHDTVYWYQQGPGQDPQFLISFYEKMQSDKGSIPDRFSAQQFSDYHSELNMSSLELGDSALYFCASKGTSGRTSSYNEQFFGPGTRLTVL.

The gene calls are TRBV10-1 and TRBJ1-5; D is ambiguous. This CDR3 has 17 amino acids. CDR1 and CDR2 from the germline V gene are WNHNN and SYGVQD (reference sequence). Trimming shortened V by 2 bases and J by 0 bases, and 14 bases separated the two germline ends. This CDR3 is CASSEGDTIYSNQPQHF. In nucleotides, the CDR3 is TGCGCCAGCAGTGAGGGGGATACCATCTATAGCAATCAGCCCCAGCATTTT.

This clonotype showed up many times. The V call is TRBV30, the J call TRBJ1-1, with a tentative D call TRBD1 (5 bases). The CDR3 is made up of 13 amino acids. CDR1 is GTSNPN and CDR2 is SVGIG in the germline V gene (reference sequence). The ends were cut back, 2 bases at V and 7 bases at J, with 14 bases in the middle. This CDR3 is CAWSQTGDNEAFF. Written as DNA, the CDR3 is TGTGCCTGGAGTCAAACGGGGGATAATGAAGCTTTCTTT.

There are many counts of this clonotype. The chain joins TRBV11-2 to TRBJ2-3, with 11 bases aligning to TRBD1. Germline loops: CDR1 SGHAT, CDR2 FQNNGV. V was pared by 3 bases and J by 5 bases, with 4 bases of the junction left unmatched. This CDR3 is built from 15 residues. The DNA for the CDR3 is TGTGCCAGCAGCTTTACCGGGACAGGGGGAGATACGCAGTATTTT. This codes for CASSFTGTGGDTQYF.

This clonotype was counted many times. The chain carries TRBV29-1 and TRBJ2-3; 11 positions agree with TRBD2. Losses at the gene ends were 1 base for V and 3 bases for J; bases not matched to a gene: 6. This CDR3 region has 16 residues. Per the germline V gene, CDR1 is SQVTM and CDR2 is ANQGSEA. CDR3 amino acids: CSVEGVLAGATDTQYF. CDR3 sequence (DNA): TGCAGCGTTGAAGGGGTACTAGCGGGAGCAACAGATACGCAGTATTTT.

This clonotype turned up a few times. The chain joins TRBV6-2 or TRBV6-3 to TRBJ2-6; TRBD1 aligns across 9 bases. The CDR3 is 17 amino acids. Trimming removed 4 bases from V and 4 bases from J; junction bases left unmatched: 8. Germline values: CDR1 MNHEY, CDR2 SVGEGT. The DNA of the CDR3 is TGTGCCAGCAGTTCCGAACAGGGGGCGTTAGGGGCCAACGTCCTGACTTTC. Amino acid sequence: CASSSEQGALGANVLTF.

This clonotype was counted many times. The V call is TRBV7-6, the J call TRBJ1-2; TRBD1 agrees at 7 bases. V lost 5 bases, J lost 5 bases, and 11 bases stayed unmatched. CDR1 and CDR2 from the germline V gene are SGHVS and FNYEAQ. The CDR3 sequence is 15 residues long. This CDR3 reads CASSPGRGHGYGYTF. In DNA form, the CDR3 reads TGTGCCAGCAGCCCGGGAAGGGGGCACGGATATGGCTACACCTTC.

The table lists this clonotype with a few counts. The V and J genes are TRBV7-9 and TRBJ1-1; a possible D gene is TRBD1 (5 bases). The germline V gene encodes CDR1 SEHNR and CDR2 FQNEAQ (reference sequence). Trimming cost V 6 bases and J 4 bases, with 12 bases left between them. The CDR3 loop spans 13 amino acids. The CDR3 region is CASRIGVSTEAFF. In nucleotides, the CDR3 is TGTGCCAGCAGAATAGGGGTTTCCACTGAAGCTTTCTTT. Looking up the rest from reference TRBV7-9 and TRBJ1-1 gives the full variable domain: DTGVSQNPRHKITKRGQNVTFRCDPISEHNRLYWYRQTLGQGPEFLTYFQNEAQLEKSRLLSDRFSAERPKGSFSTLEIQRTEQGDSAMYLCASRIGVSTEAFFGQGTRLTVV.

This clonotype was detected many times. The DNA of the CDR3 is TGTGCCATCAGTGAGTCCCGGACAGGGGGGAACACTGAAGCTTTCTTT. Translating it yields CAISESRTGGNTEAFF. The chain has TRBV10-3 and TRBJ1-1; 10 bases fit TRBD1. With 0 bases clipped from V and 1 base from J, the junction kept 2 bases outside the gene matches. Germline CDR1 reads ENHRY; CDR2 reads SYGVKD. The CDR3 loop spans 16 amino acids.

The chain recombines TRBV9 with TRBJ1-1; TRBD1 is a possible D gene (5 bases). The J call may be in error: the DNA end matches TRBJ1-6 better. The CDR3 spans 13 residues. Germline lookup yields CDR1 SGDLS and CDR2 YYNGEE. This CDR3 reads CASSVGGDSPLHF. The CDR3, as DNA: TGTGCCAGCAGCGTAGGGGGGGATTCACCCCTCCACTTT.

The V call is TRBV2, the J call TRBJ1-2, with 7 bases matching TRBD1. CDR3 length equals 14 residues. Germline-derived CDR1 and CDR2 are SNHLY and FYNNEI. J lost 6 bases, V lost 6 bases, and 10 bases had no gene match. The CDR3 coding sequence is TGTGCCAGCAGCATACACAGGGGTTCGGATGGCTACACCTTC. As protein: CASSIHRGSDGYTF.

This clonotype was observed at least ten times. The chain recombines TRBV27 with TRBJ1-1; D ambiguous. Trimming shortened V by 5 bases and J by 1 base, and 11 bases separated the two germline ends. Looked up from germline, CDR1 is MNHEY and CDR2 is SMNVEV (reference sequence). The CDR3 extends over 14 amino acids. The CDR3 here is CASSPAGRNTEAFF. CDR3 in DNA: TGTGCCAGCAGTCCAGCGGGCCGGAACACTGAAGCTTTCTTT.

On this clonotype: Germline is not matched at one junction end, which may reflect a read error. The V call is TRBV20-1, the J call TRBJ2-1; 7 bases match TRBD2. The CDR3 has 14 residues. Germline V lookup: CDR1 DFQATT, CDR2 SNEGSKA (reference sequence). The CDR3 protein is CSASWPSGYNEQLF. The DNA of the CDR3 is TGCAGTGCTAGTTGGCCTAGCGGCTACAATGAGCAGCTCTTC.

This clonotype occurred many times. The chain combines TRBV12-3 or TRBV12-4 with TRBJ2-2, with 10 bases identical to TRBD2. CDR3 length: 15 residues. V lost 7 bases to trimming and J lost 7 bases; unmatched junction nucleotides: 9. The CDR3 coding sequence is TGTGCCAGCACCGAAAGCGGGAGGGTCGGCGGGGAGCTGTTTTTT. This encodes CASTESGRVGGELFF.

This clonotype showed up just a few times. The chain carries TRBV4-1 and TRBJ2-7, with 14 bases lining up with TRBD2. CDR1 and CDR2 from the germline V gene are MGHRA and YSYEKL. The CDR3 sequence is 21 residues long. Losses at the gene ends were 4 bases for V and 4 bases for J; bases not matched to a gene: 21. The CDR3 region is CASSLPRPGGLAGGEEYEQYF. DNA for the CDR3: TGCGCCAGCAGCCTCCCAAGACCTGGCGGACTAGCGGGAGGTGAGGAGTACGAGCAGTACTTC.

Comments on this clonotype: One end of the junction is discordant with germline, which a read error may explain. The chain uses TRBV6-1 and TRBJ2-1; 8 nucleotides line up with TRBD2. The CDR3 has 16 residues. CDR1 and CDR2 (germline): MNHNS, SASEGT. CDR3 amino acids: CASSKAGSGTSNEQFF. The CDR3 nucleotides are TGTGCCAGCAGTAAAGCCGGGAGCGGGACTAGTAATGAGCAGTTCTTC.

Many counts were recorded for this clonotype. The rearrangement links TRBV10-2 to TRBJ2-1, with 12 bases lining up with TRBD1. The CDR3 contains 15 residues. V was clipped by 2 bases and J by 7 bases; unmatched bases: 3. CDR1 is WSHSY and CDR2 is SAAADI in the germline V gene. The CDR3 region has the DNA TGCGCCAGCAGTGAGGGGACAGGGGGCGGGAATGAGCAGTTCTTC. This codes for CASSEGTGGGNEQFF.

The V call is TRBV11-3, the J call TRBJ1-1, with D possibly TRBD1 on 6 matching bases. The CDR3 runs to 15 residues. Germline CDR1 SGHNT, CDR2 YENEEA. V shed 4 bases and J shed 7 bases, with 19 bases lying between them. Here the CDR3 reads CASSSGGPTGREAFF. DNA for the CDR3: TGTGCCAGCAGCTCGGGGGGACCTACAGGGCGTGAAGCTTTCTTT.

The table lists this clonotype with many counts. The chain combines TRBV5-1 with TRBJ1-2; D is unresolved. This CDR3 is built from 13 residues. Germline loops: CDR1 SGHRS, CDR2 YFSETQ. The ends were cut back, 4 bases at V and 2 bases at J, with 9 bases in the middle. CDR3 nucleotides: TGCGCCAGCAGCAACGACCCGAACTATGGCTACACCTTC. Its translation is CASSNDPNYGYTF.

CDR3 protein: CASSPDRRYEQYF. CDR3 nucleotides: TGTGCCAGCAGCCCGGACAGGAGGTACGAGCAGTACTTC. The genes are TRBV6-1 and TRBJ2-7, with 7 bases lining up with TRBD1. Germline values: CDR1 MNHNS, CDR2 SASEGT. The CDR3 covers 13 residues. The V segment lost 6 bases and the J segment 4 bases; nucleotides outside the gene matches: 6.

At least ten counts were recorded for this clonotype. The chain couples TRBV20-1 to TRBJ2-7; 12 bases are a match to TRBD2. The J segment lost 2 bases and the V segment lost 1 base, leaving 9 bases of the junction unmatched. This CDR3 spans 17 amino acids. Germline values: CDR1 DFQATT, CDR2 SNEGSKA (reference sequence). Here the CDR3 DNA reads TGCAGTGCTAGAGTCGCCCTAGCGGGAGGGCCTCCCTACGAGCAGTACTTC. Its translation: CSARVALAGGPPYEQYF.

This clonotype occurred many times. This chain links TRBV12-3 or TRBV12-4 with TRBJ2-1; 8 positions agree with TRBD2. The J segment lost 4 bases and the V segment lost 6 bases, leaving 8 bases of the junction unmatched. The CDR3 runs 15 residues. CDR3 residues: CASRISGILYNEQFF. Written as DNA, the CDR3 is TGTGCCAGCAGGATTAGCGGGATCCTTTACAATGAGCAGTTCTTC.

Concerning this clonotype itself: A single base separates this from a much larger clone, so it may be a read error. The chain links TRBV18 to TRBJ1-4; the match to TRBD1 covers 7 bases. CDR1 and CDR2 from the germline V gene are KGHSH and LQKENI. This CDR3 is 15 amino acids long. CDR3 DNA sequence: TGTGCCAGCTCACCAACGGGACAGCCTAATGAAAAACTGTCTTTT. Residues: CASSPTGQPNEKLSF.

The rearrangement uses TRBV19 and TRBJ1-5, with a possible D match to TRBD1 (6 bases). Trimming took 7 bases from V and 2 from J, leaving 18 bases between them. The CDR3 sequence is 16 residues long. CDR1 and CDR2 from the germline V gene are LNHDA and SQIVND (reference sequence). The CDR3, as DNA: TGTGCCAGTACCAATACAGGGAGGGGTGGCAATCAGCCCCAGCATTTT. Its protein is CASTNTGRGGNQPQHF.

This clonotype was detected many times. This CDR3 is CASSFSLQEDQPQHF. The CDR3 DNA sequence: TGTGCCAGCAGCTTTTCTCTACAGGAAGATCAGCCCCAGCATTTT. This chain joins TRBV5-6 and TRBJ1-5; perhaps TRBD1 as D (5 bases). The germline CDR1 and CDR2 sequences are SGHDT and YYEEEE. CDR3 length equals 15 residues. Trimming removed 2 bases from V and 5 bases from J, with 14 bases in between. Based on the CDR3 plus reference TRBV5-6 and TRBJ1-5, the full variable domain is DAGVTQSPTHLIKTRGQQVTLRCSPKSGHDTVSWYQQALGQGPQFIFQYYEEEERQRGNFPDRFSGHQFPNYSSELNVNALLLGDSALYLCASSFSLQEDQPQHFGDGTRLSIL.

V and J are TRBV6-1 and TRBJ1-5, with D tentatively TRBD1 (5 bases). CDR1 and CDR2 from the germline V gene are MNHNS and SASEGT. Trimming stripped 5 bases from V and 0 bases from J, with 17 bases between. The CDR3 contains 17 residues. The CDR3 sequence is CASSKLDSSNSNQPQHF. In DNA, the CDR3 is TGTGCCAGCAGTAAACTAGACAGCTCGAATAGCAATCAGCCCCAGCATTTT.

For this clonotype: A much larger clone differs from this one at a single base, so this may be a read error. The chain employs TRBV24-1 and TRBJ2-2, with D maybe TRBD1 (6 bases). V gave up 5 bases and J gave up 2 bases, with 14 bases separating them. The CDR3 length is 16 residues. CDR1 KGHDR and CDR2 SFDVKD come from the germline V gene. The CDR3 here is CATSAVGAANTGELFF. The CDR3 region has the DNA TGTGCCACCAGTGCCGTGGGGGCAGCAAACACCGGGGAGCTGTTTTTT.

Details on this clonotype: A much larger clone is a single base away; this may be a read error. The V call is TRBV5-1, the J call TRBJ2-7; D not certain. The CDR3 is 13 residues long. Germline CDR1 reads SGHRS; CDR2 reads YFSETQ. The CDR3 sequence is CVSSFLLEHEQYF. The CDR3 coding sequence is TGCGTCAGCAGCTTTCTCCTCGAGCACGAGCAGTACTTC.